This T cell receptor (beta chain) comes out of a study of T-cell memory formation after mild COVID-19. Regarding the study as a whole: CD4+ contracting clones lay mainly in CM and EM, CD8+ ones in EMRA.

Trimming took 7 bases from V and 1 from J, leaving 13 bases between them. Germline CDR1 reads MNHEY; CDR2 reads SMNVEV (reference sequence). The CDR3 contains 14 residues. TCRdb itself ran the 5' RACE reads through MiXCR, one entry per CDR3 protein. The data hold over 55,000 distinct CDR3 sequences, with 8% to 9.5% observed a single time. This clonotype was seen many times. What it recognizes is unknown. The clonotype was recovered from a man aged 18 to 30 who had mild COVID-19 (a few samples of this study predate the infection). Cell type and time point are not known. V and J are TRBV27 and TRBJ2-5; the D is unclear. The specimen was PBMCs or a T cell subset sorted from them (not recorded which). The CDR3 reads CASKTMAVQETQYF. In DNA, the CDR3 is TGTGCCAGCAAAACGATGGCAGTCCAAGAGACCCAGTACTTC.